Below are 26 T cell receptor beta chains sequenced from a single sample in a study of blood T cell repertoires in COVID-19. Assay used: immunoSEQ multiplex PCR; TCRdb lists only in-frame clones, some missing. The sample holds hundreds of thousands of clones, 88% seen once. Sequenced input: peripheral blood. The source of these receptors is a human donor in a cohort sampled during active COVID-19.

The chain has TRBV5-1 and TRBJ1-2; perhaps TRBD1 as D (6 bases). CDR1 is SGHRS, CDR2 YFSETQ, per germline. This CDR3 is built from 14 residues. The V and J ends lost 0 bases and 6 bases respectively, with 12 bases between them. The CDR3 here is CASSLAGRGNGYTF. CDR3 DNA sequence: TGCGCCAGCAGCTTGGCCGGCAGGGGTAATGGCTACACCTTC.

The chain couples TRBV2 to TRBJ1-1; 8 bases are a match to TRBD1. Germline trimming cut 4 bases from V and 6 bases from J; bases unmatched to any gene: 10. The CDR3 sequence is 15 residues long. From germline, CDR1 is SNHLY and CDR2 FYNNEI. The CDR3 region has the DNA TGTGCCAGCAGTGGAATTACAGGGGGGTGGTCTGAAGCTTTCTTT. Protein sequence: CASSGITGGWSEAFF. The whole variable domain, filled in from reference TRBV2 and TRBJ1-1, reads EPEVTQTPSHQVTQMGQEVILRCVPISNHLYFYWYRQILGQKVEFLVSFYNNEISEKSEIFDDQFSVERPDGSNFTLKIRSTKLEDSAMYFCASSGITGGWSEAFFGQGTRLTVV.

The V call is TRBV7-3, the J call TRBJ2-1, with 12 bases lining up with TRBD2. This CDR3 comprises 17 residues. Germline values: CDR1 SGHTA, CDR2 FQGTGA. Trimming took 4 bases from V and 4 from J; bases not matched to a gene: 8. The CDR3 DNA sequence: TGTGCCAGCAGCTCAACCGGACTAGCGGGATTGTACAATGAGCAGTTCTTC. Encoded protein: CASSSTGLAGLYNEQFF.

This chain joins TRBV7-2 and TRBJ1-2, with 8 bases aligning to TRBD1. CDR1 SGHTA and CDR2 FQGNSA come from the germline V gene. J lost 4 bases, V lost 1 base, and 2 bases had no gene match. CDR3 size: 14 residues. CDR3 sequence reads: CASSLGQGFYGYTF. In nucleotides, the CDR3 is TGTGCCAGCAGCTTAGGACAGGGGTTCTATGGCTACACCTTC.

This rearrangement joins TRBV19 to TRBJ2-7, with TRBD1 identical over 7 bases. Germline CDR1 is LNHDA and CDR2 is SQIVND (reference sequence). Trimming took 6 bases from V and 3 from J; bases not matched to a gene: 11. The CDR3 is made up of 15 amino acids. DNA of the CDR3: TGTGCCAGTAGCCCCCGGGACAGCGATAACTACGAGCAGTACTTC. This codes for CASSPRDSDNYEQYF.

This chain uses TRBV19 with TRBJ2-5, with 13 positions matching TRBD2. The CDR3 consists of 18 residues. Trimming removed 8 bases from V and 2 bases from J; junction bases left unmatched: 14. Germline CDR1 and CDR2: LNHDA and SQIVND (reference sequence). The CDR3 DNA follows: TGTGCCAGTGCCGCTACTAGCGGGAGGGCCGCTGGGCAAGAGACCCAGTACTTC. Residues: CASAATSGRAAGQETQYF.

The rearrangement joins TRBV7-2 to TRBJ2-7; D is perhaps TRBD1 (6 bases). CDR1 is SGHTA, CDR2 FQGNSA, per germline. This CDR3 is built from 14 residues. V lost 6 bases, J lost 6 bases, and 18 bases lay in between. In nucleotides, the CDR3 is TGTGCCAGCAGTCTAGGGGGTAGTCTTGGCGAGCAGTACTTC. Protein: CASSLGGSLGEQYF.

Only one count was recorded for this clone. The CDR3: CATSDLRSGGWGYTF. The CDR3 nucleotides are TGTGCCACCAGTGATTTGAGGAGCGGAGGTTGGGGCTACACCTTC. The chain joins TRBV24-1 to TRBJ1-2; D not certain. CDR1 is KGHDR and CDR2 is SFDVKD in the germline V gene. Trimming took 0 bases from V and 8 from J, leaving 15 bases between them. The CDR3 totals 15 residues.

The V and J genes are TRBV7-9 and TRBJ1-3; tentative D call: TRBD1 (5 bases). CDR3 size: 16 residues. Germline loops: CDR1 SEHNR, CDR2 FQNEAQ (reference sequence). Trimming took 6 bases from V and 0 from J, leaving 15 bases between them. The CDR3 DNA sequence: TGTGCCAGCAGATCGCGGGGGGGATACTCTGGAAACACCATATATTTT. Protein sequence: CASRSRGGYSGNTIYF.

This chain links TRBV12-3 or TRBV12-4 with TRBJ2-1, with a possible D match to TRBD1 (5 bases). The germline V and J ends were trimmed by 6 bases and 9 bases, with 12 bases remaining between them. The CDR3 consists of 12 residues. DNA of the CDR3: TGTGCCAGCAGCCCCCCCCAGGGTGAGCAGTTCTTC. Amino acid sequence: CASSPPQGEQFF.

The chain joins TRBV6-5 to TRBJ1-1; TRBD1 matches at 7 bases. Germline loops: CDR1 MNHEY, CDR2 SVGAGI. With 6 bases clipped from V and 2 bases from J, the junction kept 6 bases outside the gene matches. The CDR3 spans 14 residues. As DNA, the CDR3 is TGTGCCAGCAGGCCAGGACAGGTAAACACTGAAGCTTTCTTT. Amino acid sequence: CASRPGQVNTEAFF.

The genes are TRBV3-1 (or the pseudogene TRBV3-2) and TRBJ2-7; 7 bases match TRBD1. The CDR3 is 14 residues long. The germline V gene has CDR1 LGHDT and CDR2 YNNKEL (reference sequence). Trimming at V came to 5 bases and at J to 1 base, leaving 5 bases not matched to a gene. The DNA for the CDR3 is TGTGCCAGCAGCTCTCGGACAGGTTCCTACGAGCAGTACTTC. The encoded protein is CASSSRTGSYEQYF.

This clone appeared a single time. The chain carries TRBV6-6 and TRBJ1-6; D is possibly TRBD1 (6 bases). The germline V gene has CDR1 MNHNY and CDR2 SVGAGI (reference sequence). The length of the CDR3 is 15 residues. The V end lost 6 bases, the J end lost 6 bases, and 15 bases lay between the germline ends. The DNA of the CDR3 is TGTGCCAGCAGCAGAGGGGGGGCTCTTAATTCACCCCTCCACTTT. Amino acids: CASSRGGALNSPLHF.

The CDR3: CATRADRGIGQTQYF. The CDR3 DNA sequence: TGTGCCACCCGAGCGGACAGAGGCATTGGGCAGACCCAGTACTTC. The chain combines TRBV19 with TRBJ2-5; TRBD1 is a possible D gene (6 bases). V was pared by 10 bases and J by 6 bases, with 24 bases between. This CDR3 is 15 amino acids long. Germline CDR1 reads LNHDA; CDR2 reads SQIVND (reference sequence).

This chain links TRBV3-1 (or the pseudogene TRBV3-2) with TRBJ2-7, with 8 bases that match TRBD2. The CDR3 length is 18 residues. Germline V gene data show CDR1 as LGHDT and CDR2 as YNNKEL (reference sequence). V lost 0 bases, J lost 2 bases, and 12 bases stayed unmatched. CDR3 in DNA: TGTGCCAGCAGCCAAGAAGGGGGATTACCGGGACTAGCCTACGAGCAGTACTTC. It specifies CASSQEGGLPGLAYEQYF.

V is TRBV5-1 and J is TRBJ2-2; D call uncertain. Germline V lookup: CDR1 SGHRS, CDR2 YFSETQ. The CDR3 has 15 amino acids. Trimming removed 0 bases at V and 1 base at J, with 7 bases between. Here the CDR3 reads CASSLVQQNTGELFF. The DNA of the CDR3 is TGCGCCAGCAGCTTGGTACAGCAGAACACCGGGGAGCTGTTTTTT.

The V gene is TRBV21-1, the J gene TRBJ1-2; the table names TRBD1, a call not compared with the DNA. TRBV21-1 is flagged as a pseudogene. The CDR3 consists of 14 residues. CDR3 sequence reads: CASSIPTASSGYTF. The DNA for the CDR3 is TGTGCCAGCAGCATTCCGACAGCGTCGAGCGGCTACACCTTC.

This sequence joins TRBV28 and TRBJ1-5; TRBD1 might be the D (5 bases). The CDR3 is made up of 16 amino acids. Trimming took 0 bases from V and 4 from J, leaving 13 bases between them. Germline V gene lookup returns CDR1 MDHEN and CDR2 SYDVKM. CDR3 DNA sequence: TGTGCCAGCAGTTTATGGATGGGGGGTGCGAATCAGCCCCAGCATTTT. Its protein product is CASSLWMGGANQPQHF.

This chain links TRBV11-2 with TRBJ1-4; TRBD1 matches at 7 bases. Trimming cost V 2 bases and J 8 bases; bases outside gene matches: 11. The V gene's germline CDR1 is SGHAT and CDR2 FQNNGV. The CDR3 covers 16 residues. The CDR3 is CASSLPRQGFREKLFF. CDR3 in DNA: TGTGCCAGCAGCTTACCTAGACAGGGATTTCGGGAAAAACTGTTTTTT.

V usage is TRBV7-9 and J usage is TRBJ1-2; TRBD1 matches 8 bases. Germline values: CDR1 SEHNR, CDR2 FQNEAQ (reference sequence). V was pared by 10 bases and J by 2 bases, with 6 bases of the junction left unmatched. This CDR3 spans 13 amino acids. Here the CDR3 reads CATEQGENYGYTF. In DNA, the CDR3 is TGTGCCACCGAACAGGGGGAAAACTATGGCTACACCTTC.

The gene calls are TRBV29-1 and TRBJ1-1; the match to TRBD1 covers 12 bases. This CDR3 contains 15 residues. With V trimmed by 6 bases and J by 1 base, 6 bases remained unmatched. Per the germline V gene, CDR1 is SQVTM and CDR2 is ANQGSEA. This CDR3 reads CSVGTGGISNTEAFF. Written as DNA, the CDR3 is TGCAGCGTGGGGACAGGGGGCATCTCGAACACTGAAGCTTTCTTT.

V is TRBV10-3 and J is TRBJ2-7; D is perhaps TRBD1 (5 bases). Germline assignment: CDR1 ENHRY and CDR2 SYGVKD. Deletions cut 3 bases from V and 2 bases from J, with 11 bases between. The CDR3 runs to 14 residues. In nucleotides, the CDR3 is TGTGCCATCAGTGACTTCCAGGGTACCTACGAGCAGTACTTC. It yields the protein CAISDFQGTYEQYF.

The rearrangement links TRBV30 to TRBJ1-2; D is unresolved. The V gene's germline CDR1 is GTSNPN and CDR2 SVGIG (reference sequence). The CDR3 is 12 residues long. V lost 5 bases and J 5 bases, leaving 12 bases between the germline ends. In DNA form, the CDR3 reads TGTGCCTGGGGAAGGCGGGGATATGGCTACACCTTC. Its translation: CAWGRRGYGYTF.

The chain links TRBV5-1 to TRBJ2-6; 7 positions agree with TRBD1. V was clipped by 0 bases and J by 0 bases; unmatched bases: 12. The CDR3 sequence is 20 residues long. CDR1 SGHRS and CDR2 YFSETQ come from the germline V gene. The CDR3 region is CASSLVNRVRQGSGANVLTF. In DNA form, the CDR3 reads TGCGCCAGCAGCTTGGTTAACCGGGTCCGACAGGGCTCTGGGGCCAACGTCCTGACTTTC.

The V gene is TRBV6-5, the J gene TRBJ1-1; 7 positions agree with TRBD1. The CDR3 has 15 residues. V shed 6 bases and J 6 bases; nucleotides not matched to a gene: 13. The V gene's germline CDR1 is MNHEY and CDR2 SVGAGI. In nucleotides, the CDR3 is TGTGCCAGCAGCTATCAAGACAGGGCGGTCTCTGAAGCTTTCTTT. Translated: CASSYQDRAVSEAFF.

The chain links TRBV6-6 to TRBJ1-4; D call uncertain. This CDR3 is 13 amino acids long. Germline V lookup: CDR1 MNHNY, CDR2 SVGAGI (reference sequence). Trimming removed 10 bases from V and 8 bases from J, with 17 bases in between. The CDR3 protein is CATIFRIGEKLFF. In nucleotides, the CDR3 is TGTGCCACTATATTCCGGATCGGGGAAAAACTGTTTTTT.